The 17 T cell receptor beta chains below were found in one sample sequenced in a study of T cell repertoires in cytomegalovirus infection (dated by TCRdb to the late 2010s). Sequencing was performed on an Illumina HiSeq 1500. In-frame beta chains were kept once TCRdb had trimmed the public reads at Q25 with fastp and called clones with MiXCR. Each record represents a unique CDR3 protein, reported with the most common genes and DNA among its rows. This sample lists around 130,000 distinct CDR3 sequences; 8% to 9% were detected once. The ten largest account for over 9.5% of the sample. The sample consisted of PBMCs. These receptors were obtained from a human donor in good health (CMV status not recorded). Some clones in this sample may be carry-over from other donors' samples.

This clonotype was detected many times. The rearrangement uses TRBV7-2 and TRBJ2-5, with D perhaps TRBD1 (5 bases). The CDR3 contains 14 residues. V was cut by 5 bases and J by 5 bases, with 15 bases left in between. The germline V gene encodes CDR1 SGHTA and CDR2 FQGNSA. CDR3 nucleotide sequence: TGTGCCAGCAGCCGACCAGGGCTCCGGGAGACCCAGTACTTC. This translates into CASSRPGLRETQYF.

This clonotype was detected many times. The J gene is TRBJ1-3, the V gene TRBV19, with D hard to call. Germline values: CDR1 LNHDA, CDR2 SQIVND (reference sequence). Trimming cost V 8 bases and J 0 bases, with 14 bases left between them. CDR3 length: 15 amino acids. The CDR3 region is CASCHTYNSGNTIYF. CDR3 bases: TGTGCCAGTTGTCATACTTACAACTCTGGAAACACCATATATTTT.

The V call is TRBV12-3 or TRBV12-4, the J call TRBJ1-3; the D gene is possibly TRBD1 (5 bases). Trimming left V 6 bases short and J 5 bases short, with 14 bases between. This CDR3 is built from 14 residues. The CDR3 protein is CASRLQGVRNTIYF. CDR3 bases: TGTGCCAGCAGGCTGCAGGGAGTTAGAAACACCATATATTTT.

The rearrangement links TRBV7-9 to TRBJ1-3; unclear D gene. V was shortened by 2 bases and J by 0 bases, with 8 bases between the two germline ends. CDR1 is SEHNR and CDR2 is FQNEAQ in the germline V gene (reference sequence). The CDR3 covers 15 residues. The CDR3 DNA is TGTGCCAGCAGCTTATTAAATTCCTCTGGAAACACCATATATTTT. It is translated as CASSLLNSSGNTIYF.

This clonotype was observed a few times. The chain has TRBV29-1 and TRBJ2-3; D could derive from TRBD1 or TRBD2 (5 bases each). The CDR3 runs to 13 residues. Germline-derived CDR1 and CDR2 are SQVTM and ANQGSEA. V lost 6 bases and J lost 6, with 16 bases in between. CDR3 DNA sequence: TGCAGCGTGAGGGTGGGGCCCACTGATACGCAGTATTTT. It specifies CSVRVGPTDTQYF.

At least ten counts were recorded for this clonotype. V usage is TRBV20-1 and J usage is TRBJ2-3, with 9 bases identical to TRBD1. The CDR3 totals 16 residues. Germline V lookup: CDR1 DFQATT, CDR2 SNEGSKA (reference sequence). V dropped 3 bases and J dropped 1; count of bases not matched to a gene: 8. The CDR3 sequence: CSARGTGRIGTDTQYF. The CDR3 DNA is TGCAGTGCTAGGGGGACAGGGAGGATTGGCACAGATACGCAGTATTTT.

In its sample, this clonotype was seen many times. The CDR3 sequence: CASSPGRRTGELFF. CDR3 coding DNA: TGTGCCAGCAGCCCCGGTCGGCGGACCGGGGAGCTGTTTTTT. The gene calls are TRBV7-2 and TRBJ2-2; D gene uncertain. The CDR3 consists of 14 residues. Germline CDR1 SGHTA, CDR2 FQGNSA. Trimming took 5 bases from V and 5 from J, leaving 12 bases between them.

This clonotype was seen ten or more times. This chain uses TRBV7-2 with TRBJ1-3, with 9 positions matching TRBD1. Germline V CDR1 and CDR2: SGHTA, FQGNSA. J gave up 3 bases and V 5 bases, and 5 bases lay outside the gene matches. There are 15 residues in the CDR3. Here the CDR3 reads CASSPDRGVGNTIYF. Written as DNA, the CDR3 is TGTGCCAGCAGCCCGGACAGGGGAGTTGGAAACACCATATATTTT.

The chain couples TRBV20-1 to TRBJ2-3; 8 bases agree with TRBD1. Trimming took 6 bases from V and 3 from J; bases not matched to a gene: 8. The CDR3 is made up of 14 amino acids. Per germline, CDR1 DFQATT and CDR2 SNEGSKA (reference sequence). For the CDR3, the DNA is TGCAGTGCAAGACAGGGGATATCGACAGATACGCAGTATTTT. It translates to CSARQGISTDTQYF.

As regards this clonotype: A junction end diverges from the germline sequence, so it may reflect a read error. The chain recombines TRBV6-2 or TRBV6-3 with TRBJ1-1; 7 bases fit TRBD1. This CDR3 has 13 residues. Germline V gene data show CDR1 as MNHEY and CDR2 as SVGEGT. CDR3 DNA: TGTGCCAGCAAAAAAACAGGGGACGCTGAAGCTTTATTT. Translation gives CASKKTGDAEALF.

This clonotype came up many times. The chain links TRBV13 to TRBJ2-6; TRBD2 might be the D (5 bases). The CDR3 extends over 17 amino acids. In germline, CDR1 is PRHDT, CDR2 FYEKMQ (reference sequence). V shed 5 bases and J shed 2 bases, with 16 bases lying between them. The CDR3 DNA follows: TGTGCCAGCAGCGAAGAGGTTGGGAGCCCTGGGGCCAACGTCCTGACTTTC. Translated: CASSEEVGSPGANVLTF.

This clonotype appeared many times. This chain uses TRBV7-2 with TRBJ1-1; D not certain. The CDR3 has 11 residues. Trimming removed 5 bases from V and 8 bases from J, with 9 bases in between. The germline CDR1 and CDR2 sequences are SGHTA and FQGNSA. Here the CDR3 DNA reads TGTGCCAGCAGCCAGGAAGCCGAAGCTTTCTTT. Translation gives CASSQEAEAFF.

Only a few counts were recorded for this clonotype. CDR3 amino acids: CASSQAGSKEAFF. In DNA, the CDR3 is TGTGCCAGCAGCCAAGCCGGGTCGAAAGAGGCTTTCTTT. This chain uses TRBV3-1 with TRBJ1-1; D gene uncertain. Trimming cost V 1 base and J 11 bases, with 14 bases left between them. The CDR3 length is 13 residues. Germline V gene data show CDR1 as LGHDT and CDR2 as YNNKEL (reference sequence).

Many counts were recorded for this clonotype. The rearrangement links TRBV28 to TRBJ2-7; D is perhaps TRBD1 (6 bases). V lost 8 bases and J lost 2, with 16 bases in between. Per the germline V gene, CDR1 is MDHEN and CDR2 is SYDVKM. The CDR3 covers 14 residues. CDR3 DNA sequence: TGTGCCAGCTCACGCCGGGACAAAACCTACGAGCAGTACTTC. Its translation: CASSRRDKTYEQYF.

Concerning this clonotype itself: A read error may be the cause here, since a much bigger clone is one base away. The chain recombines TRBV7-9 with TRBJ1-1, with D unresolved. The germline V and J ends were trimmed by 0 bases and 3 bases, with 5 bases remaining between them. This CDR3 comprises 13 residues. The germline V gene has CDR1 SEHNR and CDR2 FQNEAQ (reference sequence). The DNA for the CDR3 is TGTGCCAGCAGCTTAGCAGGGTACACTGAAGCTTTCTTT. It is translated as CASSLAGYTEAFF. The whole variable domain, remainder taken from reference TRBV7-9 and TRBJ1-1, is DTGVSQNPRHKITKRGQNVTFRCDPISEHNRLYWYRQTLGQGPEFLTYFQNEAQLEKSRLLSDRFSAERPKGSFSTLEIQRTEQGDSAMYLCASSLAGYTEAFFGQGTRLTVV.

This clonotype was observed many times. The J gene is TRBJ2-2, the V gene TRBV5-4; D gene ambiguous. Germline V gives CDR1 SGHNT, CDR2 YYREEE (reference sequence). CDR3 length equals 13 residues. V gave up 4 bases and J gave up 7 bases, with 11 bases separating them. The CDR3 DNA is TGTGCCAGCAGCCAGCCGGTAGACGGGGAGCTGTTTTTT. This encodes CASSQPVDGELFF.

The table lists this clonotype with many counts. This chain links TRBV7-8 with TRBJ2-7; 7 nucleotides agree with TRBD1. Germline V CDR1 and CDR2: SGHVS, FQNEAQ. The V segment lost 5 bases and the J segment 3 bases; nucleotides outside the gene matches: 13. There are 16 residues in the CDR3. This CDR3 is CASSPSGTAGLYEQYF. Written as DNA, the CDR3 is TGTGCCAGCAGCCCCTCAGGGACAGCAGGGCTCTACGAGCAGTACTTC.